The 7 T cell receptor beta chains below come from one sample, sequenced in a study of T cell responses to AZD1222 COVID-19 vaccine. Assay used: immunoSEQ multiplex PCR; TCRdb lists only in-frame clones, some missing. The repertoire holds some 120,000 clones, with around 84% as singletons. This sample comprised peripheral blood, obtained on day 0 of AZD1222 vaccination. All receptors come from an adult in good health.

This chain joins TRBV6-2 or TRBV6-3 and TRBJ1-5; D is ambiguous. V dropped 4 bases and J dropped 1 base, with 14 bases sitting between them. The CDR3 is 16 residues long. CDR1 MNHEY and CDR2 SVGEGT come from the germline V gene. CDR3 amino acids: CASSWRLSPSNQPQHF. The CDR3, as DNA: TGTGCCAGCAGTTGGCGCCTAAGTCCGAGCAATCAGCCCCAGCATTTT.

This clone was recorded once. The gene calls are TRBV6-6 and TRBJ1-4; D is uncertain. CDR1 MNHNY and CDR2 SVGAGI come from the germline V gene (reference sequence). This CDR3 spans 12 amino acids. CDR3 residues: CAPGSKREKLFF. The DNA of the CDR3 is TGTGCGCCCGGGTCCAAGCGTGAAAAACTGTTTTTT.

The rearrangement joins TRBV6-1 to TRBJ2-4; D unclear. Trimming took off 0 bases at V and 4 bases at J, with 10 bases between the two ends. CDR1 is MNHNS, CDR2 SASEGT, per germline. CDR3 size: 15 residues. The CDR3 region has the DNA TGTGCCAGCAGTGAAGCCCCGGACGGAAAAAACATTCAGTACTTC. This gives the protein CASSEAPDGKNIQYF.

The chain has TRBV11-2 and TRBJ2-1; TRBD2 agrees at 14 bases. CDR3 size: 16 residues. Germline V CDR1 and CDR2: SGHAT, FQNNGV. V lost 6 bases to trimming and J lost 6 bases; unmatched junction nucleotides: 7. The chain's CDR3 is CASRRLAGGLINEQFF. In nucleotides, the CDR3 is TGTGCCAGCAGGAGACTAGCGGGAGGGTTAATCAATGAGCAGTTCTTC. Full variable domain (remainder filled in from reference TRBV11-2 and TRBJ2-1): EAGVAQSPRYKIIEKRQSVAFWCNPISGHATLYWYQQILGQGPKLLIQFQNNGVVDDSQLPKDRFSAERLKGVDSTLKIQPAKLEDSAVYLCASRRLAGGLINEQFFGPGTRLTVL.

The rearrangement joins TRBV12-3 or TRBV12-4 to TRBJ2-5; D is unclear. CDR3 length: 12 amino acids. Trimming took 3 bases from V and 7 from J, leaving 9 bases between them. The CDR3 bases are TGTGCCAGCAGTTTTATTGAAGGGACCCAGTACTTC. Its translation: CASSFIEGTQYF.

This chain uses TRBV5-1 with TRBJ2-7; 9 nucleotides match TRBD1. CDR1 is SGHRS, CDR2 YFSETQ, per germline. CDR3 length: 15 residues. After removal of 6 bases from V and 3 bases from J, the junction contained 10 bases not matched to a gene. CDR3 in amino acids: CASKRGGQGYYEQYF. The CDR3 DNA reads TGCGCCAGCAAAAGGGGGGGACAGGGATACTACGAGCAGTACTTC.

This chain links TRBV18 with TRBJ2-7; a weak D match, TRBD2 (6 bases). The CDR3 covers 13 residues. V was shortened by 0 bases and J by 5 bases, with 8 bases between the two germline ends. CDR1 KGHSH and CDR2 LQKENI come from the germline V gene. CDR3 in amino acids: CASSPPTGDEQYF. The CDR3 region has the DNA TGTGCCAGCTCACCACCGACGGGGGACGAGCAGTACTTC.